One sample yielded the 19 T cell receptor beta chains listed below, sequenced in a study of shared T cell receptors in the human thymus (dated by TCRdb to the early 2020s). Libraries came from the immunoSEQ multiplex PCR assay. As stored in TCRdb, this immuneACCESS dataset retains in-frame rearrangements with V and J assigned. A fraction of the clones does not appear; measured against another copy, unresolved V genes explain less than half of the discrepancy, and the remainder lacks a known reason. The sample table holds about 660,000 clones, of which roughly 88% were seen once. 0.0095% to 0.011% of the sample comes from the top ten. These sequences were also reported in another study, on human thymus T cells.

Sequencing was done on a sample of thymocytes. The receptors shown here come from a boy in the first two years of life with a congenital heart defect. Donor details come from another sample of the same person, matched by shared clones.

This chain joins TRBV7-8 and TRBJ1-5, with 8 bases matching TRBD1. With V trimmed by 0 bases and J by 3 bases, 4 bases remained unmatched. The CDR3 has 16 residues. Germline loops: CDR1 SGHVS, CDR2 FQNEAQ. The CDR3: CASSLARTGNNQPQHF. The CDR3 region has the DNA TGTGCCAGCAGCTTAGCCCGGACAGGGAACAATCAGCCCCAGCATTTT.

As concerns this clone: At one end the junction does not follow the germline gene, possibly because of a read error. V gene TRBV4-3 combines with J gene TRBJ1-4; 7 nucleotides line up with TRBD1. CDR1 and CDR2 (germline): LGHNA, YSLEER. The CDR3 contains 15 residues. CDR3 sequence: CASSQEGGTDEIAIF. The CDR3 bases are TGCGCCAGCAGCCAAGAGGGCGGGACAGACGAAATAGCTATTTTT.

This chain joins TRBV9 and TRBJ2-2; D is undetermined. Trimming took 4 bases from V and 3 from J, leaving 13 bases between them. The CDR3 contains 15 residues. From germline, CDR1 is SGDLS and CDR2 YYNGEE. CDR3 region: CASSPMAGYTGELFF. The CDR3 region has the DNA TGTGCCAGCAGCCCCATGGCAGGCTACACCGGGGAGCTGTTTTTT.

This clone was observed a single time. V gene TRBV4-2 combines with J gene TRBJ2-7; tentatively, D is TRBD2 (6 bases). The CDR3 is 15 residues long. In germline, CDR1 is LGHNA, CDR2 YNFKEQ. Trimming left V 4 bases short and J 0 bases short, with 13 bases between. CDR3 protein: CASSPRTNSSYEQYF. In nucleotides, the CDR3 is TGTGCCAGCAGCCCGCGGACTAACAGCTCCTACGAGCAGTACTTC.

CDR3 DNA: TGTGCCAGCTCACCACCGGCAGGCTACGAGCAGTACTTC. Translation gives CASSPPAGYEQYF. The V and J genes are TRBV18 and TRBJ2-7; D is unresolved. CDR3 length: 13 residues. Trimming shortened V by 0 bases and J by 3 bases, and 6 bases separated the two germline ends. From germline, CDR1 is KGHSH and CDR2 LQKENI.

The rearrangement links TRBV10-3 to TRBJ2-1; the D is unclear. Germline V gene sequence: CDR1 ENHRY, CDR2 SYGVKD. The CDR3 extends over 11 amino acids. V shed 9 bases and J shed 10 bases, with 13 bases lying between them. CDR3 sequence: CAIGTHQEQFF. CDR3 nucleotide sequence: TGTGCCATTGGTACCCACCAGGAGCAGTTCTTC.

V is TRBV4-3 and J is TRBJ1-1, with D possibly matching TRBD1 (5 bases). This CDR3 is 16 amino acids long. The germline V gene encodes CDR1 LGHNA and CDR2 YSLEER. V was cut by 4 bases and J by 3 bases, with 18 bases left in between. CDR3 bases: TGCGCCAGCAGCCGGAGGGGTCGGGGGGTACACACTGAAGCTTTCTTT. Translated, it gives CASSRRGRGVHTEAFF.

The V call is TRBV5-6, the J call TRBJ2-7; the D gene is possibly TRBD2 (6 bases). Germline CDR1 SGHDT, CDR2 YYEEEE. V lost 4 bases, J lost 5 bases, and 16 bases lay in between. This CDR3 has 14 residues. CDR3: CASSVRGLSHEQYF. Here the CDR3 DNA reads TGTGCCAGCAGCGTTCGGGGACTGAGCCACGAGCAGTACTTC.

The rearrangement uses TRBV19 and TRBJ1-4; 9 positions match TRBD1. The V gene end was trimmed by 4 bases and the J gene end by 6 bases; junction bases not matched to a gene: 9. Germline V gene data show CDR1 as LNHDA and CDR2 as SQIVND (reference sequence). This CDR3 contains 16 residues. Here the CDR3 reads CASSSGDRERDEKLFF. CDR3 DNA sequence: TGTGCCAGTAGTAGCGGGGACAGGGAGAGGGATGAAAAACTGTTTTTT.

The V and J genes are TRBV4-1 and TRBJ2-7; 9 nucleotides agree with TRBD2. CDR1 MGHRA and CDR2 YSYEKL come from the germline V gene. V lost 4 bases and J lost 7; bases outside the gene matches: 17. This CDR3 has 17 amino acids. CDR3 loop: CASSPVEAGGSLEEQYF. The CDR3 DNA is TGCGCCAGCAGCCCGGTGGAAGCGGGAGGATCCTTGGAGGAGCAGTACTTC.

The chain recombines TRBV27 with TRBJ2-3; 9 nucleotides line up with TRBD2. This CDR3 has 22 amino acids. With V trimmed by 6 bases and J by 0 bases, 25 bases remained unmatched. CDR1 MNHEY and CDR2 SMNVEV come from the germline V gene (reference sequence). Here the CDR3 reads CASSPIPPSGENPTRSTDTQYF. For the CDR3, the DNA is TGTGCCAGCAGCCCCATACCTCCTAGCGGGGAGAATCCCACACGGAGCACAGATACGCAGTATTTT.

The gene calls are TRBV9 and TRBJ2-1, with TRBD1 matching over 8 bases. Trimming cost V 0 bases and J 4 bases; bases outside gene matches: 6. Germline V gene data show CDR1 as SGDLS and CDR2 as YYNGEE. The CDR3 is 16 amino acids. The chain's CDR3 is CASSVGGGQDYNEQFF. Here the CDR3 DNA reads TGTGCCAGCAGCGTAGGAGGGGGACAGGATTACAATGAGCAGTTCTTC. Full variable domain (missing parts from reference TRBV9 and TRBJ2-1): DSGVTQTPKHLITATGQRVTLRCSPRSGDLSVYWYQQSLDQGLQFLIQYYNGEERAKGNILERFSAQQFPDLHSELNLSSLELGDSALYFCASSVGGGQDYNEQFFGPGTRLTVL.

The chain combines TRBV7-2 with TRBJ2-1; D uncertain. The V gene lost 1 base and the J gene lost 6 bases, with 13 bases spanning the gap. The germline gives CDR1 SGHTA, CDR2 FQGNSA. The CDR3 sequence is 15 residues long. CDR3 DNA: TGTGCCAGCAGCTTAGTGACGGAGAGAGTCAATGAGCAGTTCTTC. Protein product: CASSLVTERVNEQFF.

A few counts support this clone. The J gene is TRBJ2-1, the V gene TRBV7-9, with 9 bases identical to TRBD1. CDR3 size: 17 residues. Germline V gene lookup returns CDR1 SEHNR and CDR2 FQNEAQ (reference sequence). J lost 8 bases, V lost 5 bases, and 16 bases had no gene match. CDR3 DNA sequence: TGTGCCAGCAGCCCCAAGCGAGGGACAGGGCATCGGGATGAGCAGTTCTTC. This sequence encodes CASSPKRGTGHRDEQFF.

The chain joins TRBV28 to TRBJ1-5; D unclear. V was cut by 3 bases and J by 5 bases, with 17 bases left in between. The germline gives CDR1 MDHEN, CDR2 SYDVKM. The CDR3 is 16 amino acids. The CDR3 DNA sequence: TGTGCCAGCAGTTTCGGGGTTATATCGATTGATCAGCCCCAGCATTTT. Protein sequence: CASSFGVISIDQPQHF.

The J gene is TRBJ2-7, the V gene TRBV18; 7 bases are a match to TRBD1. Per germline, CDR1 KGHSH and CDR2 LQKENI. CDR3 length equals 15 residues. The V segment lost 0 bases and the J segment 0 bases; nucleotides outside the gene matches: 2. The CDR3 nucleotides read TGTGCCAGCTCACCACCCGGGACAGACTCCTACGAGCAGTACTTC. Translating it yields CASSPPGTDSYEQYF.

This rearrangement joins TRBV19 to TRBJ2-7; D unresolved. Trimming took off 11 bases at V and 5 bases at J, with 13 bases between the two ends. The CDR3 contains 11 residues. CDR1 and CDR2 from the germline V gene are LNHDA and SQIVND (reference sequence). Here the CDR3 reads CAVRSNNEQYF. As DNA, the CDR3 is TGTGCCGTGAGGTCGAACAACGAGCAGTACTTC.

The CDR3 DNA is TGTGCCAGCAGCCCGCAGGTGGTGCAGAACACTGAAGCTTTCTTT. This encodes CASSPQVVQNTEAFF. The chain couples TRBV9 to TRBJ1-1, with no clear D. This CDR3 is built from 15 residues. CDR1 SGDLS and CDR2 YYNGEE come from the germline V gene. Trimming removed 4 bases from V and 1 base from J, with 14 bases in between.

This clone has just a few counts. The chain carries TRBV19 and TRBJ1-4; D is undetermined. V lost 7 bases, J lost 3 bases, and 15 bases lay in between. The germline gives CDR1 LNHDA, CDR2 SQIVND (reference sequence). This CDR3 has 15 amino acids. The CDR3 coding sequence is TGTGCCAGTACCCCCAAGCCCTGCTCTAATGAAAAACTGTTTTTT. Translation: CASTPKPCSNEKLFF.